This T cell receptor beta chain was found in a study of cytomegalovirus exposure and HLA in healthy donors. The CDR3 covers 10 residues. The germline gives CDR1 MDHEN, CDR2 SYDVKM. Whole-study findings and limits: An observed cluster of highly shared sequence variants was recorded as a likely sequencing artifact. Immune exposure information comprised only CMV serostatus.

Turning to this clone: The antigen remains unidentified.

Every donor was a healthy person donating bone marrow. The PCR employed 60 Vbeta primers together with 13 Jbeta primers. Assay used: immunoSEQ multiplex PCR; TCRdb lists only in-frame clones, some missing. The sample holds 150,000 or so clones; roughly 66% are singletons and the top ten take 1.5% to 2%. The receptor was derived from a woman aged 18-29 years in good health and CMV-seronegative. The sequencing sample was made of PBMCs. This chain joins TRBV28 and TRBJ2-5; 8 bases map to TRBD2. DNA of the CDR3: TGTGCTGCGGGGGGAGAGACCCAGTACTTC. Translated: CAAGGETQYF. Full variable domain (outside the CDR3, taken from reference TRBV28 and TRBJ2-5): DVKVTQSSRYLVKRTGEKVFLECVQDMDHENMFWYRQDPGLGLRLIYFSYDVKMKEKGDIPEGYSVSREKKERFSLILESASTNQTSMYLCAAGGETQYFGPGTRLLVL.